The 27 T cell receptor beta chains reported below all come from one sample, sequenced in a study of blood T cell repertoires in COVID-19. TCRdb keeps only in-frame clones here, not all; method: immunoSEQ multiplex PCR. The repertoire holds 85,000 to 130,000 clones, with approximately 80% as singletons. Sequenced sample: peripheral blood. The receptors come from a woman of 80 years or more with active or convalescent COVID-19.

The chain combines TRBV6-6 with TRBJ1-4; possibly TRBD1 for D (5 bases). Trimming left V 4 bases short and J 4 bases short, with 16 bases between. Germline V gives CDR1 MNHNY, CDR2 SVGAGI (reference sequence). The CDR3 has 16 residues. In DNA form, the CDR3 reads TGTGCCAGCAGTTCACTAAGAGGGGACTTTAATGAAAAACTGTTTTTT. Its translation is CASSSLRGDFNEKLFF.

CDR3 sequence: CAWAGLAGRTQYF. The CDR3 nucleotides are TGTGCCTGGGCCGGACTAGCGGGGCGCACCCAGTACTTC. The genes are TRBV30 and TRBJ2-5; TRBD2 aligns across 12 bases. V gave up 5 bases and J gave up 8 bases; unmatched junction bases: 6. The CDR3 spans 13 residues. Germline V gene sequence: CDR1 GTSNPN, CDR2 SVGIG (reference sequence).

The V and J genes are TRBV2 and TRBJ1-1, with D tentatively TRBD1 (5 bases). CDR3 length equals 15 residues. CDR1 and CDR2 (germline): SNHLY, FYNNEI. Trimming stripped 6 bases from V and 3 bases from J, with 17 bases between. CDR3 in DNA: TGTGCCAGCAGCGAACGCCGGGACTCTTACACTGAAGCTTTCTTT. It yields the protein CASSERRDSYTEAFF.

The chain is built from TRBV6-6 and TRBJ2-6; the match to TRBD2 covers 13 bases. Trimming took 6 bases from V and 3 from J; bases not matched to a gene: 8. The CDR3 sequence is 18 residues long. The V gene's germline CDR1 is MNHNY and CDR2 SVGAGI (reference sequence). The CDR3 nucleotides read TGTGCCAGCAGCCGAGGACTAGCGGGAGTTGGTGGGGCCAACGTCCTGACTTTC. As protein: CASSRGLAGVGGANVLTF.

CDR3 sequence (DNA): TGTTCGATCCGGGGGGCCGCCAACACTGAAGCTTTCTTT. The encoded protein is CSIRGAANTEAFF. The V gene is TRBV28, the J gene TRBJ1-1; D is possibly TRBD1 (6 bases). From germline, CDR1 is MDHEN and CDR2 SYDVKM. This CDR3 spans 13 amino acids.

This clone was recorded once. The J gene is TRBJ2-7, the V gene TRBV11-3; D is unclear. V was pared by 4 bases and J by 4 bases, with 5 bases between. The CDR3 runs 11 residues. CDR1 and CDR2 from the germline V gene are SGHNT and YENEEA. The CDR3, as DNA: TGTGCCAGCAGCTCCGGGTACGAGCAGTACTTC. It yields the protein CASSSGYEQYF.

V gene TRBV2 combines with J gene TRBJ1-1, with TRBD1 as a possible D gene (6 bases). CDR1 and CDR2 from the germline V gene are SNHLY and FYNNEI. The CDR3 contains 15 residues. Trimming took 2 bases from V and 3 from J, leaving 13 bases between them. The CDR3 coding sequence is TGTGCCAGCAGTGAAAGGCTGGGGGCCGACACTGAAGCTTTCTTT. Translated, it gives CASSERLGADTEAFF.

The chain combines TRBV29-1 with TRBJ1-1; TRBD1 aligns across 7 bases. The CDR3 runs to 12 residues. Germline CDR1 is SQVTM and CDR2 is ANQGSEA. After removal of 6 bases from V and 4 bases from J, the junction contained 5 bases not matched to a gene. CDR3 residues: CSVATGVTEAFF. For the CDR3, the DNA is TGCAGCGTGGCAACAGGGGTCACTGAAGCTTTCTTT.

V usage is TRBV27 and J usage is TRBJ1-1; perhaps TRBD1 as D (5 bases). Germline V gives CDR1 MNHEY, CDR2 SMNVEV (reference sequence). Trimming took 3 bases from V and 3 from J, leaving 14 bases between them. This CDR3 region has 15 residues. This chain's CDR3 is CASSLVLDTYTEAFF. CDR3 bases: TGTGCCAGCAGTTTGGTGTTGGACACTTACACTGAAGCTTTCTTT.

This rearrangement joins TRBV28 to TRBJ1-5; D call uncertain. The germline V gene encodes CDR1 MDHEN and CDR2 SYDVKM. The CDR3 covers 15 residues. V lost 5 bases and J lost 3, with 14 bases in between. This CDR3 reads CASSNPGSFNQPQHF. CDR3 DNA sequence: TGTGCCAGCAGTAACCCGGGAAGCTTCAATCAGCCCCAGCATTTT.

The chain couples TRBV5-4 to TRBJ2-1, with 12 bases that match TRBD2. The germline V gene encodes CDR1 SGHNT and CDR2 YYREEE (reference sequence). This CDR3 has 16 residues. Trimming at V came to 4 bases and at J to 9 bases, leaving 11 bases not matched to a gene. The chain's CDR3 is CASSIQGTSGSGEQFF. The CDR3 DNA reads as TGTGCCAGCAGCATCCAGGGGACTAGCGGGTCCGGTGAGCAGTTCTTC. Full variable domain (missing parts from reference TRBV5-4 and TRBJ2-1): ETGVTQSPTHLIKTRGQQVTLRCSSQSGHNTVSWYQQALGQGPQFIFQYYREEENGRGNFPPRFSGLQFPNYSSELNVNALELDDSALYLCASSIQGTSGSGEQFFGPGTRLTVL.

CDR3 coding DNA: TGTGCCTGGAGCCGCTCCTCACAGGGGACAGGCGGGCGGGATACGCAGTATTTT. Protein sequence: CAWSRSSQGTGGRDTQYF. The chain uses TRBV30 and TRBJ2-3; the match to TRBD1 covers 8 bases. Germline V lookup: CDR1 GTSNPN, CDR2 SVGIG (reference sequence). The CDR3 sequence is 18 residues long. V was clipped by 3 bases and J by 6 bases; unmatched bases: 20.

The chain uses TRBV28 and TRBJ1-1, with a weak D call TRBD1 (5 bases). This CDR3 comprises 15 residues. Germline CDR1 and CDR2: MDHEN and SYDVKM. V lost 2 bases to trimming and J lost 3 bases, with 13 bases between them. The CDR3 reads CASSLPIDSYTEAFF. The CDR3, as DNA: TGTGCCAGCAGTTTACCCATAGACAGTTACACTGAAGCTTTCTTT.

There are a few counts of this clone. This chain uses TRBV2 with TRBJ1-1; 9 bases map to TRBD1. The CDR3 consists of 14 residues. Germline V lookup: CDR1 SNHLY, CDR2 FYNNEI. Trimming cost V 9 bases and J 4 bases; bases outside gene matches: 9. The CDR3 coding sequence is TGTGCCAGAACCTTAGGGACAGGGTTCACTGAAGCTTTCTTT. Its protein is CARTLGTGFTEAFF.

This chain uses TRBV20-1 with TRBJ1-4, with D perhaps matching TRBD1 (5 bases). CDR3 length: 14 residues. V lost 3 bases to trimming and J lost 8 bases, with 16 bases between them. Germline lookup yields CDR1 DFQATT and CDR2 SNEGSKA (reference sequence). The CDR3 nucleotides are TGCAGTGCTAGTGGTGGGGGGGGAGAAGAAAAACTGTTTTTT. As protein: CSASGGGGEEKLFF.

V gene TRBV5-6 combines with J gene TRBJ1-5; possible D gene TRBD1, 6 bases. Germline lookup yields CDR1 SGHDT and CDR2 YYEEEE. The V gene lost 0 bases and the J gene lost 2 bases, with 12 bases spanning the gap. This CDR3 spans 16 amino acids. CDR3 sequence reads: CASSLGGGYGNQPQHF. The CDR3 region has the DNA TGTGCCAGCAGCTTGGGAGGGGGATATGGCAATCAGCCCCAGCATTTT.

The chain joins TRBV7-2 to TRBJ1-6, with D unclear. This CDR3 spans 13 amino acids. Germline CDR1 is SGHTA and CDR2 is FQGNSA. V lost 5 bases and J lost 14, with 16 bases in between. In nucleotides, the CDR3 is TGTGCCAGCAGCCCCGGGGTGGGGTGGGCCCTCCACTTT. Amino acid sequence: CASSPGVGWALHF.

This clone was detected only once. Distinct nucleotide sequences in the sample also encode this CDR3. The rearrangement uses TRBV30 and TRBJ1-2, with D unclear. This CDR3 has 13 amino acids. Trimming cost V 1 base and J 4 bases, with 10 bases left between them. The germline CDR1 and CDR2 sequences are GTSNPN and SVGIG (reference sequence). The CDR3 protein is CAWSGGSGYGYTF. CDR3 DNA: TGTGCCTGGAGTGGCGGCAGCGGCTATGGCTACACCTTC.

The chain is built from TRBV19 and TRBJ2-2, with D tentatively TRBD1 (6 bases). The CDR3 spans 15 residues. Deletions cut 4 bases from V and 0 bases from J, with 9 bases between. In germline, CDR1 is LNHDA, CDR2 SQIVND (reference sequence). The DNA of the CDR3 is TGTGCCAGTAGTACCGACAGGCCGAACACCGGGGAGCTGTTTTTT. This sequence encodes CASSTDRPNTGELFF.

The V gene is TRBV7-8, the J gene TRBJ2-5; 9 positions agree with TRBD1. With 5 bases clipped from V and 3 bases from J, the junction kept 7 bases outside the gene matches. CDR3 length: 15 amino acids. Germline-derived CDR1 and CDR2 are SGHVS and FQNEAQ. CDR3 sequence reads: CASSLQGAAKETQYF. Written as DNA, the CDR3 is TGTGCCAGCAGCCTACAGGGGGCGGCTAAAGAGACCCAGTACTTC.

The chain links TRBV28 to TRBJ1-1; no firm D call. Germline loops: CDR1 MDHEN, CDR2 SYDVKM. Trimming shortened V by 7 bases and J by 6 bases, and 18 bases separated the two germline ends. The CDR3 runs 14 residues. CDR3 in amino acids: CASTDRVVVAEAFF. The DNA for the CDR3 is TGTGCCAGCACCGACCGGGTGGTTGTAGCTGAAGCTTTCTTT.

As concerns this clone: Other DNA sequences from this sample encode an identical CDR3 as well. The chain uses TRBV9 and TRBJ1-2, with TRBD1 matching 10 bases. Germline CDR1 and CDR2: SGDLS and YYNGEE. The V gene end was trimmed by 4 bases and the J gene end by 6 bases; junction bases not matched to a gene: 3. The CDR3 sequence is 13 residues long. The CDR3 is CASSTGQGDGYTF. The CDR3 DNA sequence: TGTGCCAGCAGCACCGGACAGGGGGATGGCTACACCTTC.

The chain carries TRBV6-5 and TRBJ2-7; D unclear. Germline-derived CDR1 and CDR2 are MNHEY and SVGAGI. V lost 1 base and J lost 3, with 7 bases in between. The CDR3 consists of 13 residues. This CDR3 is CASSYYPDYEQYF. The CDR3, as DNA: TGTGCCAGCAGTTACTACCCAGACTACGAGCAGTACTTC.

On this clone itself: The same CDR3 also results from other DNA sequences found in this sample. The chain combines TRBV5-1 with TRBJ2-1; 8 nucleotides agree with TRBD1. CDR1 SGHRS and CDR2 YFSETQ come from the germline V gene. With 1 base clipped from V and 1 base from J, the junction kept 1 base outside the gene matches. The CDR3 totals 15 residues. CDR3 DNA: TGCGCCAGCAGCTTGACAGGGGGATCCTACAATGAGCAGTTCTTC. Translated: CASSLTGGSYNEQFF. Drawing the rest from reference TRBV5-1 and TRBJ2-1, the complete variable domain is KAGVTQTPRYLIKTRGQQVTLSCSPISGHRSVSWYQQTPGQGLQFLFEYFSETQRNKGNFPGRFSGRQFSNSRSEMNVSTLELGDSALYLCASSLTGGSYNEQFFGPGTRLTVL.

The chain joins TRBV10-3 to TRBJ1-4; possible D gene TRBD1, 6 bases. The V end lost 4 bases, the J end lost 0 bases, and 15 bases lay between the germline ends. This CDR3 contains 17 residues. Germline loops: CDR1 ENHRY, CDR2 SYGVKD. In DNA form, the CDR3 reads TGTGCCATCAGTGCCCGACAGGTGGTAGCAACTAATGAAAAACTGTTTTTT. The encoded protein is CAISARQVVATNEKLFF.

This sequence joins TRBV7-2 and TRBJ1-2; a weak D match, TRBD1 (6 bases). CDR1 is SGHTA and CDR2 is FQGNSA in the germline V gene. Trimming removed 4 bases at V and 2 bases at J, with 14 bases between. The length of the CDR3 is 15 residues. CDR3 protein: CASSSATGQNYGYTF. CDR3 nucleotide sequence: TGTGCCAGCAGCTCTGCGACAGGACAGAACTATGGCTACACCTTC.

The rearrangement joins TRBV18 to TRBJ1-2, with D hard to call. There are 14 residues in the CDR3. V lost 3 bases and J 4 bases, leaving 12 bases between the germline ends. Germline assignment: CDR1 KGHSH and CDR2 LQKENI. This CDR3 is CASSPDFSGYGYTF. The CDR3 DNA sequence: TGTGCCAGCTCACCCGACTTTTCGGGCTATGGCTACACCTTC.